This record concerns one T cell receptor beta chain sequence. TCRdb's table, derived via immunoSEQ multiplex PCR, lists solely in-frame clones and lacks some. The top ten hold roughly 0.0094% of the sample, which has 600,000 or so clones, around 87% seen once. The data derive from a study of shared T cell receptors in the human thymus. Another study also made use of these data, one on human thymus T cells. That paper adds: Related research reported highly overlapping thymic repertoires among unrelated individuals.

Sample: thymocytes. The receptor comes from a boy in the first two years of life with a congenital heart defect.

The CDR3, as DNA: TGTGCCAGCAGCTTAGCGGGACAGGGACTTTTTTTCTACAATGAGCAGTTCTTC. This encodes CASSLAGQGLFFYNEQFF. The V gene is TRBV13, the J gene TRBJ2-1; 9 bases map to TRBD1. Per the germline V gene, CDR1 is PRHDT and CDR2 is FYEKMQ (reference sequence). With 1 base clipped from V and 3 bases from J, the junction kept 10 bases outside the gene matches. There are 18 residues in the CDR3.